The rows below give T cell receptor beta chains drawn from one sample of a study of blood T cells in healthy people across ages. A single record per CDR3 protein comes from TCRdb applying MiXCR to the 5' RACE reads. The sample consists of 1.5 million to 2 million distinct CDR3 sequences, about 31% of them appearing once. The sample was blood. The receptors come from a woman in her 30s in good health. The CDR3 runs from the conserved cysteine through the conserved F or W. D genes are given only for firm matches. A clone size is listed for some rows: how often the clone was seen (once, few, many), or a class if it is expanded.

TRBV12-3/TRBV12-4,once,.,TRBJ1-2,TGTGCCAGCGCCCTGGGAGGCTATGGCTACACCTTC,CASALGGYGYTF
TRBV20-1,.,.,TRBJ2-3,TGCAGTGCTCCCAGCCGGCAGGACACAGATACGCAGTATTTT,CSAPSRQDTDTQYF
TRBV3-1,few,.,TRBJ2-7,TGTGCCAGCAGCCAAATCCCCTACGAGCAGTACTTC,CASSQIPYEQYF
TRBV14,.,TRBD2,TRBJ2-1,TGTGCCAGCATCCAGACGGGACTAGCGCCCTACAATGAGCAGTTCTTC,CASIQTGLAPYNEQFF
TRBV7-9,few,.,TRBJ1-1,TGTGCCAGCAGCTTCTCCAGCCTGAAATTCATGAACACTGAAGCTTTCTTT,CASSFSSLKFMNTEAFF
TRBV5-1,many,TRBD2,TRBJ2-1,TGCGCCAGCAGCTTGGCCCTAGCGGGAGCTAACAATGAGCAGTTCTTC,CASSLALAGANNEQFF
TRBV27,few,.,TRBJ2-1,TGTGCCAGCGGACTCCGGGACTGGAGGTACAATGAGCAGTTCTTC,CASGLRDWRYNEQFF
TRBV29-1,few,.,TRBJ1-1,TGCAGCGTGCATCCTCCCGACAGAGGTGAAGCTTTCTTT,CSVHPPDRGEAFF
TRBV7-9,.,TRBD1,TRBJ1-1,TGTGCCAGCAGCTTAACCCAGGGGGCTAGGGGCACTGAAGCTTTCTTT,CASSLTQGARGTEAFF
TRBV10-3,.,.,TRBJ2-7,TGTGCCATCAGTGAGTCGATTACTCTCGGATCATCCTACGAGCAGTACTTC,CAISESITLGSSYEQYF
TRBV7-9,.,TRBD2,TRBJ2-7,TGTGCCAGCAGCGGGGGGACTAGCGGGTATTACGAGCAGTACTTC,CASSGGTSGYYEQYF
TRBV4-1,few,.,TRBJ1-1,TGCGCCAGCAGCCTACGACTCCCGGGGCCGAACACTGAAGCTTTCTTT,CASSLRLPGPNTEAFF
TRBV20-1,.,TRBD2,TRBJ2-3,TGCAGCTCGACTAGCGGGGGAACAGATACGCAGTATTTT,CSSTSGGTDTQYF
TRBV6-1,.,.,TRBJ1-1,TGTGCCTCCGCCGGGACCGAGGTTGCTTTCTTT,CASAGTEVAFF
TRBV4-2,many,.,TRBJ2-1,TGTGCCAGCAGCTACGGGGCAGAGCCCTACAATGAGCAGTTCTTC,CASSYGAEPYNEQFF
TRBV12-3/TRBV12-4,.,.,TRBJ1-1,TGTGCCAGCAGTTTGGCGGTTGTTGGGACTGAAGCTTTCTTT,CASSLAVVGTEAFF
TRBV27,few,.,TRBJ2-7,TGTGCCAGCAGCCATGACAGGAGTTCCTACGAGCAGTACTTC,CASSHDRSSYEQYF
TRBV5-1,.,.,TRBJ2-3,TGCGCCAGCAGCTTCCTACCCCAGGCTGGCACAGATACGCAGTATTTT,CASSFLPQAGTDTQYF
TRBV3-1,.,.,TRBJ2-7,TGTGCCAGCAGCCAAGATCGCAGGGTGGTGTACGAGCAGTACTTC,CASSQDRRVVYEQYF
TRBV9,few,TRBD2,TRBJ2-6,TGTGCCAGCAGCGTAGCGGGGGGGACCTCTGGGGCCAACGTCCTGACTTTC,CASSVAGGTSGANVLTF
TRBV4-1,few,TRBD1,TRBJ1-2,TGCGCCAGCAGCCAAGATCTAATGGGGACAGGGCTCCGCGGCTACACCTTC,CASSQDLMGTGLRGYTF
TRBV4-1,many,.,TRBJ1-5,TGCGCCAGCAGCCAAGATGGAGGAATCGGCAATCAGCCCCAGCATTTT,CASSQDGGIGNQPQHF